This T cell receptor (beta chain) was sequenced in a study of shared clonotypes between healthy human individuals. Per the original methods: Owing to the provision of junction-only sequences devoid of quality scores by immunoSEQ, filtering differed. Profiled with immunoSEQ multiplex PCR; TCRdb holds only in-frame clones, not every one. For V, J and clone size, that table is used; D and trimming come from the DNA. Here the sample spans 1,500,000 or so clones, around 98.5% being singletons. V was shortened by 2 bases and J by 1 base, with 9 bases between the two germline ends. The CDR3 has 14 amino acids. Germline V gives CDR1 MNHEY, CDR2 SVGAGI. In this sample, this clone turned up once.

The V call is TRBV6-5, the J call TRBJ2-7; D uncertain. This receptor was taken from a man aged 25-45 years in good health. The sample was naive CD4+ T cells sorted from blood. Indicated subset: CD45RA+ positively selected. For the CDR3, the DNA is TGTGCCAGCAGTTACGAACCCCAGTCCTACGAGCAGTACTTC. Residues: CASSYEPQSYEQYF.